This TCR beta chain was retrieved from a study of cytomegalovirus exposure and HLA in healthy donors. This clone was detected only a few times. This CDR3 region has 14 residues. Germline V lookup: CDR1 MNHNS, CDR2 SASEGT. The ends were cut back, 5 bases at V and 5 bases at J, with 13 bases in the middle. Use of 60 Vbeta and 13 Jbeta primers characterized the PCR. Data came from immunoSEQ multiplex PCR; TCRdb stores just in-frame clones and leaves some out. The data show about 130,000 clones, approximately 70% seen once. Material for sequencing was PBMCs. The TCR was taken from a man between 60 and 70 years old in good health and CMV-seropositive. The J gene is TRBJ2-1, the V gene TRBV6-1; D is perhaps TRBD1 (5 bases). The CDR3 here is CASSKRGHDNEQFF. The CDR3 coding sequence is TGTGCCAGCAGTAAACGCGGACACGACAATGAGCAGTTCTTC.